The rows below give T cell receptor beta chains drawn from one sample of a study of T cells in Graves' hyperthyroidism and ophthalmopathy. A single record per CDR3 protein comes from TCRdb applying MiXCR to the multiplex PCR reads. The table shows 660,000 or so distinct CDR3 sequences, with over 40% occurring only once. Specimen: peripheral blood or thyroid tissue (not recorded which). The receptor set was obtained from an adult man with Graves' disease, either hyperthyroidism or ophthalmopathy (not recorded which). CDR3s include the opening cysteine and the closing phenylalanine or tryptophan. Each record gives: J gene, V gene, CDR3 protein.

TRBJ2-5 TRBV7-6 CASSYLAGGDETQYF
TRBJ1-1 TRBV10-2 CASSEMGSRTEAFF
- TRBV7-9 CASSLAEAGTDTQYF
TRBJ1-2 TRBV2 CASSEVWSYGWSYTF
TRBJ2-6 TRBV20-1 CSARDAGTGGLAGANVLTF
TRBJ2-5 TRBV20-1 CSARDVQGAPQETQYF
TRBJ2-7 TRBV10-3 CAISDLAGSNEQYF
TRBJ1-2 TRBV29-1 CSVEGGVTESNYGYTF
TRBJ2-6 TRBV7-2 CASSFGGIISGANVLTF
TRBJ2-2 TRBV3-1 CASSRRLAGTGELFF
TRBJ2-7 TRBV10-3 CAISEPGQTSSYEQYF
TRBJ2-7 TRBV12-3/TRBV12-4 CASSRLTFYEQYF
TRBJ2-5 TRBV29-1 CSVFSHGREGTQYF
TRBJ1-6 TRBV20-1 CSARGVSSYNSPLHF
TRBJ1-4 TRBV7-9 CASSSAGTPEKLFF
TRBJ1-2 TRBV19 CASSIASGDYGYTF
TRBJ2-7 TRBV10-3 CAISEPGLAGPSEQYF
TRBJ2-6 TRBV15 CATSSGTGDPGANVLTF
TRBJ1-2 TRBV5-1 CASSLSRRGSEGYTF
TRBJ1-2 TRBV12-3/TRBV12-4 CASSRGTAANYGYTF
TRBJ2-5 TRBV24-1 CATSDPFGLAGIQETQYF
TRBJ1-2 TRBV7-9 CASSFLGGNGYTF
TRBJ2-7 TRBV7-8 CASSYRDSYEQYF
TRBJ2-5 TRBV7-2 CAWSRTAETQYF
TRBJ1-1 TRBV20-1 CSATAGGMNTEAFF
TRBJ1-1 TRBV5-1 CASSPRWDSSPNTEAFF
TRBJ1-1 TRBV2 CASLAQGARTNTEAFF
TRBJ2-7 TRBV7-9 CASSPTGQGAEQYF
TRBJ1-1 TRBV2 CASRAGTAFTEAFF
TRBJ2-7 TRBV2 CASSEPPPADNEQYF
TRBJ1-1 TRBV7-8 CASSDRASNTEAFF
TRBJ2-7 TRBV29-1 CSVRQGISSYEQYF
TRBJ2-7 TRBV12-3/TRBV12-4 CASSVGWDDNYEQYF
TRBJ1-1 TRBV2 CASSMDRGGTEAFF
TRBJ2-7 TRBV7-6 CASSQVWDTSYEQYF
TRBJ1-1 TRBV4-2 CASSPDRAQTLF
TRBJ2-5 TRBV29-1 CSGTLETQYF
TRBJ1-6 TRBV15 CATSRYQGSSYNSPLHF
TRBJ2-7 TRBV5-1 CASSQQPRRDYEQYF
TRBJ2-5 TRBV15 CATSRQGWQETQYF
TRBJ2-6 TRBV20-1 CSAKGGRSGANVLTF
TRBJ2-7 TRBV7-2 CASSLQRDRVEQYF
TRBJ2-5 TRBV2 CASNVEHSETQYF
TRBJ2-5 TRBV9 CASSSSKAGETQYF
TRBJ2-7 TRBV29-1 CSGGGRRIPYEQYF
TRBJ1-5 TRBV19 CASSNRDSNQPQHF
TRBJ2-7 TRBV7-2 CASSEAWASGAYEQYF
TRBJ1-1 TRBV7-6 CASSYYRVLAEAFF
TRBJ1-1 TRBV29-1 CSVEKEQGEAFF
TRBJ1-6 TRBV5-1 CASSPDPNSPLHF
TRBJ2-7 TRBV12-3/TRBV12-4 CANSLLPISYEQYF
TRBJ1-4 TRBV7-9 CASSQHGGQHPEKLFF
TRBJ2-7 TRBV11-1 CASSTDRGYEQYF
TRBJ1-2 TRBV10-3 CASSGPGANCGYTF